This paragraph reports one T cell receptor beta chain. The record originates from a study of blood T cell repertoires in COVID-19. Some clones are missing from TCRdb's copy, which holds only in-frame ones; the method was immunoSEQ multiplex PCR. The data show roughly 250,000 clones, 80% to 90% seen once. Material: PBMCs or T cells enriched from blood (not recorded which). The TCR was taken from a woman aged 25-40 years who had recovered from COVID-19.

In DNA form, the CDR3 reads TGTGCCAGCAGCCCCCGTCGCGGGGGAGCGAACACCGGGGAGCTGTTTTTT. Protein product: CASSPRRGGANTGELFF. The gene calls are TRBV5-8 and TRBJ2-2, with 7 bases aligning to TRBD2. V shed 4 bases, J shed 0 bases, and the junction held 9 bases outside the gene matches. This CDR3 comprises 17 residues. Germline values: CDR1 SGHTS, CDR2 YDEGEE. Supplemented by reference TRBV5-8 and TRBJ2-2, the full variable domain reads EAGVTQSPTHLIKTRGQQATLRCSPISGHTSVYWYQQALGLGLQFLLWYDEGEERNRGNFPPRFSGRQFPNYSSELNVNALELEDSALYLCASSPRRGGANTGELFFGEGSRLTVL.